This entry lists 9 T cell receptor beta chains sequenced from one sample in a study of T cell responses to AZD1222 COVID-19 vaccine. The method was immunoSEQ multiplex PCR; TCRdb's version includes in-frame clones alone and lacks a portion of them. The table lists 100,000 to 150,000 clones, around 85% of them singletons. The specimen comprised peripheral blood, sampled 28 days after the second AZD1222 dose. The receptors were sampled from an adult who received the AZD1222 COVID-19 vaccine.

The gene calls are TRBV19 and TRBJ1-2; D is undetermined. The CDR3 has 14 residues. Per germline, CDR1 LNHDA and CDR2 SQIVND (reference sequence). Trimming left V 6 bases short and J 5 bases short, with 16 bases between. The DNA for the CDR3 is TGTGCCAGTAGCGTTGGATTGCAGCGGTATGGCTACACCTTC. Translated: CASSVGLQRYGYTF.

V gene TRBV18 combines with J gene TRBJ2-1; D gene unclear. The CDR3 totals 15 residues. The V gene's germline CDR1 is KGHSH and CDR2 LQKENI. V was shortened by 3 bases and J by 0 bases, with 9 bases between the two germline ends. Here the CDR3 DNA reads TGTGCCAGCTCACCCCGGAAAAGCTCCTACAATGAGCAGTTCTTC. It encodes CASSPRKSSYNEQFF.

This chain uses TRBV7-2 with TRBJ2-5; D may be TRBD1 (5 bases). The germline V gene encodes CDR1 SGHTA and CDR2 FQGNSA. The CDR3 consists of 15 residues. V lost 3 bases and J lost 3, with 14 bases in between. Here the CDR3 DNA reads TGTGCCAGCAGCTTCGAGACGGGCAGGGAAGAGACCCAGTACTTC. This sequence encodes CASSFETGREETQYF.

CDR3 DNA: TGTGCCAGCAGTTCGGGACAGAACACTGAAGCTTTCTTT. Its translation is CASSSGQNTEAFF. The J gene is TRBJ1-1, the V gene TRBV27; a possible D gene is TRBD1 (6 bases). Trimming shortened V by 4 bases and J by 1 base, and 7 bases separated the two germline ends. Germline V gene data show CDR1 as MNHEY and CDR2 as SMNVEV (reference sequence). The CDR3 spans 13 residues.

The chain couples TRBV6-5 to TRBJ2-7; TRBD1 matches at 9 bases. V lost 4 bases and J lost 2; bases outside the gene matches: 3. The germline V gene encodes CDR1 MNHEY and CDR2 SVGAGI. The CDR3 covers 14 residues. CDR3 DNA: TGTGCCAGCAGTTTGAACAGGGGGCCCTACGAGCAGTACTTC. Translating it yields CASSLNRGPYEQYF.

This clone came up a few times. An end of the junction does not agree with germline; a read error may underlie this. CDR3 amino acids: CASSRLLGTGVLF. CDR3 coding DNA: TGTGCCAGCAGCCGACTGTTAGGGACAGGGGTCCTCTTC. The rearrangement links TRBV11-2 to TRBJ1-2; 10 nucleotides agree with TRBD1. The CDR3 runs 13 residues. Germline CDR1 reads SGHAT; CDR2 reads FQNNGV.

The gene calls are TRBV23-1 and TRBJ2-2, with TRBD1 matching 8 bases. TRBV23-1 qualifies as an ORF whose function is uncertain. The V segment lost 6 bases and the J segment 1 base; nucleotides outside the gene matches: 4. CDR3 length: 15 amino acids. The CDR3 here is CASSDRGQNTGELFF. CDR3 nucleotides: TGCGCCAGCAGCGACAGGGGCCAGAACACCGGGGAGCTGTTTTTT.

This sequence joins TRBV5-6 and TRBJ1-2; D possibly corresponds to TRBD1 (5 bases). Germline V gene data show CDR1 as SGHDT and CDR2 as YYEEEE. This CDR3 has 16 amino acids. Trimming took 3 bases from V and 3 from J, leaving 18 bases between them. The CDR3 region is CASSWIGDPDDYGYTF. The CDR3 bases are TGTGCCAGCAGCTGGATCGGGGACCCCGACGACTATGGCTACACCTTC. Complete variable domain (other parts from reference TRBV5-6 and TRBJ1-2): DAGVTQSPTHLIKTRGQQVTLRCSPKSGHDTVSWYQQALGQGPQFIFQYYEEEERQRGNFPDRFSGHQFPNYSSELNVNALLLGDSALYLCASSWIGDPDDYGYTFGSGTRLTVV.

V and J are TRBV6-6 and TRBJ2-1; D may correspond to TRBD1 or TRBD2 (5 bases each). This CDR3 contains 16 residues. CDR1 is MNHNY, CDR2 SVGAGI, per germline (reference sequence). Trimming pared 2 bases from V and 7 bases from J, leaving 18 bases between. The CDR3 reads CASSYPGSPGGNEQFF. The CDR3 nucleotides read TGTGCCAGCAGTTACCCCGGTTCTCCTGGGGGTAATGAGCAGTTCTTC.